Shown below are 26 T cell receptor beta chains from a single sample sequenced in a study of PD-1 blockade in classical Hodgkin lymphoma (dated by TCRdb to about 2020). Library preparation used the immunoSEQ multiplex PCR assay. In its TCRdb copy, this immuneACCESS table keeps in-frame sequences only and misses some clones. Where compared with another copy, unresolved V genes explain less than half of these, and the others have no known cause. The sample table lists around 28,000 clones, 70% of them with a count of one. 26% of the sample rests with the top ten. Interpreted using the paper, the time point label stands for: cycle 2 day 1 (C2D1) of nivolumab. Relapse after autologous stem cell transplantation had occurred in all trial patients, and cohorts A, B and C were distinguished by prior brentuximab vedotin exposure. The sequencing used peripheral blood mononuclear cells (PBMCs), collected before the second cycle of nivolumab. These receptors originate from a human donor with classical Hodgkin lymphoma.

By its share, this clone is medium-sized. The chain uses TRBV19 and TRBJ1-2; D is uncertain. The CDR3 totals 14 residues. Germline values: CDR1 LNHDA, CDR2 SQIVND (reference sequence). V was cut by 3 bases and J by 5 bases, with 13 bases left in between. The CDR3 DNA sequence: TGTGCCAGTAGTATGTTGTCGGGTATTTATGGCTACACCTTC. It is translated as CASSMLSGIYGYTF.

The J gene is TRBJ2-2, the V gene TRBV5-1, with 12 bases aligning to TRBD2. Germline V gene data show CDR1 as SGHRS and CDR2 as YFSETQ. V trimming: 4 bases; J trimming: 4 bases; junction bases outside the gene matches: 5. The CDR3 is 16 residues long. The chain's CDR3 is CASSPGLAGLTGELFF. The CDR3 nucleotides are TGCGCCAGCAGCCCAGGACTAGCGGGGCTCACCGGGGAGCTGTTTTTT.

This chain links TRBV10-3 with TRBJ2-4; D possibly uses TRBD1 or TRBD2 (6 bases each). V was clipped by 2 bases and J by 8 bases, with 13 bases between them. CDR1 and CDR2 from the germline V gene are ENHRY and SYGVKD. This CDR3 region has 14 residues. The CDR3 loop is CAISEELRGHIQYF. DNA of the CDR3: TGTGCCATCAGTGAGGAACTACGGGGGCACATTCAGTACTTC.

The chain joins TRBV10-3 to TRBJ2-4; tentative D call: TRBD2 (5 bases). V was clipped by 0 bases and J by 4 bases, with 16 bases between them. This CDR3 has 17 residues. Germline V gene data show CDR1 as ENHRY and CDR2 as SYGVKD. The CDR3 is CAISESMGPGGKNIQYF. The DNA for the CDR3 is TGTGCCATCAGTGAGTCGATGGGTCCCGGAGGAAAAAACATTCAGTACTTC.

The genes are TRBV6-6 and TRBJ1-2; no clear D. The V and J ends lost 8 bases and 6 bases respectively, with 7 bases between them. This CDR3 spans 10 amino acids. Germline V gives CDR1 MNHNY, CDR2 SVGAGI (reference sequence). The CDR3: CASLMDGYTF. The CDR3 region has the DNA TGTGCCAGCCTGATGGATGGCTACACCTTC.

This clone was detected only a few times. The chain couples TRBV19 to TRBJ1-2; 7 nucleotides agree with TRBD1. Germline-derived CDR1 and CDR2 are LNHDA and SQIVND (reference sequence). Losses at the gene ends were 6 bases for V and 2 bases for J; bases not matched to a gene: 6. The CDR3 sequence is 14 residues long. The CDR3 loop is CASRSQGRNYGYTF. The CDR3 DNA follows: TGTGCCAGTAGGTCACAGGGGAGAAACTATGGCTACACCTTC.

The chain employs TRBV14 and TRBJ1-3, with D hard to call. The ends were cut back, 1 base at V and 2 bases at J, with 6 bases in the middle. CDR1 is SGHDN, CDR2 FVKESK, per germline. The CDR3 has 14 amino acids. CDR3 residues: CASSQAHPGNTIYF. CDR3 nucleotide sequence: TGTGCCAGCAGCCAAGCACACCCTGGAAACACCATATATTTT.

The V and J genes are TRBV28 and TRBJ2-3, with 9 bases that match TRBD2. The CDR3 has 15 amino acids. Per the germline V gene, CDR1 is MDHEN and CDR2 is SYDVKM. V lost 2 bases to trimming and J lost 5 bases; unmatched junction nucleotides: 5. The CDR3 sequence is CASSLGSGGGDTQYF. The CDR3 region has the DNA TGTGCCAGCAGTTTAGGTAGCGGGGGAGGAGATACGCAGTATTTT.

This clone was recorded a few times. V usage is TRBV29-1 and J usage is TRBJ1-1; a weak D match, TRBD1 (6 bases). Germline values: CDR1 SQVTM, CDR2 ANQGSEA. The CDR3 has 11 residues. The V end was cut by 1 base, the J end by 8 bases, with 8 bases between. The CDR3 DNA is TGCAGCGTTGAAGGGGGGCTAGAAGCTTTCTTT. This gives the protein CSVEGGLEAFF.

With regard to this clone: The junction shows a germline mismatch at one end, possibly a read error. The J gene is TRBJ2-1, the V gene TRBV28; 14 nucleotides agree with TRBD2. Germline CDR1 and CDR2: MDHEN and SYDVKM. The CDR3 has 15 residues. The CDR3 coding sequence is TGTGCCAGCAGTTTTGGGACTAGCGGGAGAAATGAGCGGTTCTTC. Its translation is CASSFGTSGRNERFF.

This clone has just a few counts. This chain links TRBV5-1 with TRBJ2-3, with TRBD1 matching 8 bases. Germline CDR1 reads SGHRS; CDR2 reads YFSETQ. The CDR3 covers 16 residues. V was clipped by 4 bases and J by 5 bases; unmatched bases: 12. The DNA for the CDR3 is TGCGCCAGCAGCGCAGGAGGGACAGGCTCGGGAGATACGCAGTATTTT. It specifies CASSAGGTGSGDTQYF.

V and J are TRBV6-5 and TRBJ1-2; TRBD1 matches at 10 bases. Germline V gives CDR1 MNHEY, CDR2 SVGAGI. This CDR3 region has 15 residues. J gave up 4 bases and V 5 bases, and 7 bases lay outside the gene matches. CDR3 nucleotide sequence: TGTGCCAGCAGTCGTGGGACAGGGGTTACCTATGGCTACACCTTC. As protein: CASSRGTGVTYGYTF.

The V and J genes are TRBV5-6 and TRBJ1-6; 7 bases line up with TRBD1. The CDR3 extends over 16 amino acids. CDR1 and CDR2 (germline): SGHDT, YYEEEE. V trimming: 0 bases; J trimming: 6 bases; junction bases outside the gene matches: 6. In nucleotides, the CDR3 is TGTGCCAGCAGCTTGGACCCGGGACAGCCTAATTCACCCCTCCACTTT. Translation: CASSLDPGQPNSPLHF.

The V gene is TRBV5-4, the J gene TRBJ1-1, with D tentatively TRBD1 (5 bases). Between the trimmed V and J ends, which lost 4 bases and 4 bases, there was a span of 20 bases. This CDR3 is 16 amino acids long. Germline V gene lookup returns CDR1 SGHNT and CDR2 YYREEE (reference sequence). As DNA, the CDR3 is TGTGCCAGCAGCAGGGGACGGCAAACGGCTGTCACTGAAGCTTTCTTT. It encodes CASSRGRQTAVTEAFF.

The V and J genes are TRBV28 and TRBJ2-1, with 12 bases identical to TRBD1. Germline CDR1 reads MDHEN; CDR2 reads SYDVKM. The CDR3 has 14 amino acids. The V and J ends lost 7 bases and 9 bases, in that order; junction bases with no gene match: 7. CDR3 in amino acids: CASTGTGGLGEQFF. The DNA for the CDR3 is TGTGCCAGCACTGGGACAGGGGGCCTGGGTGAGCAGTTCTTC. Together with reference TRBV28 and TRBJ2-1, the CDR3 gives the full variable domain: DVKVTQSSRYLVKRTGEKVFLECVQDMDHENMFWYRQDPGLGLRLIYFSYDVKMKEKGDIPEGYSVSREKKERFSLILESASTNQTSMYLCASTGTGGLGEQFFGPGTRLTVL.

The chain links TRBV7-9 to TRBJ1-2, with D perhaps matching TRBD1 (5 bases). V gave up 5 bases and J gave up 1 base, with 8 bases separating them. The CDR3 runs 13 residues. CDR1 SEHNR and CDR2 FQNEAQ come from the germline V gene (reference sequence). The CDR3 nucleotides are TGTGCCAGCAGCCCACAGGTTAACTATGGCTACACCTTC. The encoded protein is CASSPQVNYGYTF.

CDR3 region: CASSGGQGRVNTEAFF. The CDR3 bases are TGTGCCAGCAGTGGGGGACAGGGCCGGGTGAACACTGAAGCTTTCTTT. V is TRBV6-1 and J is TRBJ1-1; 9 bases agree with TRBD1. J lost 0 bases, V lost 4 bases, and 6 bases had no gene match. The CDR3 contains 16 residues. Germline V CDR1 and CDR2: MNHNS, SASEGT.

Concerning this clone: The same CDR3 is also encoded by other DNA sequences in this sample. This chain joins TRBV19 and TRBJ1-2, with D perhaps TRBD1 (5 bases). The V end was cut by 3 bases, the J end by 4 bases, with 9 bases between. The CDR3 length is 13 residues. Germline CDR1 reads LNHDA; CDR2 reads SQIVND (reference sequence). Here the CDR3 reads CASSILTGYGYTF. The CDR3, as DNA: TGTGCCAGTAGTATCCTTACAGGCTATGGCTACACCTTC.

This CDR3 is CSAYWPGGNTEAFF. The CDR3 DNA is TGCAGCGCCTACTGGCCGGGCGGGAACACTGAAGCTTTCTTT. V usage is TRBV29-1 and J usage is TRBJ1-1; no firm D call. Germline-derived CDR1 and CDR2 are SQVTM and ANQGSEA. The CDR3 contains 14 residues. The V end was cut by 7 bases, the J end by 1 base, with 16 bases between.

The chain links TRBV30 to TRBJ1-3, with a tentative D call TRBD1 (6 bases). Germline CDR1 GTSNPN, CDR2 SVGIG (reference sequence). CDR3 size: 13 residues. The germline V and J ends were trimmed by 3 bases and 4 bases, with 10 bases remaining between them. The CDR3 region is CAWRRGTGNTIYF. The CDR3 region has the DNA TGTGCCTGGAGACGCGGGACAGGAAACACCATATATTTT. The full variable domain, completed using reference TRBV30 and TRBJ1-3, is SQTIHQWPATLVQPVGSPLSLECTVEGTSNPNLYWYRQAAGRGLQLLFYSVGIGQISSEVPQNLSASRPQDRQFILSSKKLLLSDSGFYLCAWRRGTGNTIYFGEGSWLTVV.

V gene TRBV5-4 combines with J gene TRBJ2-2; no clear D. This CDR3 has 15 residues. The V gene lost 0 bases and the J gene lost 0 bases, with 6 bases spanning the gap. In germline, CDR1 is SGHNT, CDR2 YYREEE (reference sequence). This CDR3 reads CASSLGISNTGELFF. CDR3 coding DNA: TGTGCCAGCAGCTTGGGGATCTCGAACACCGGGGAGCTGTTTTTT.

This sequence joins TRBV30 and TRBJ2-5, with a tentative D call TRBD1 (6 bases). This CDR3 is built from 21 residues. Germline CDR1 reads GTSNPN; CDR2 reads SVGIG (reference sequence). V was trimmed by 0 bases and J by 5 bases, leaving 34 bases between them. CDR3 sequence reads: CAWSVLPGRGTFVKKTETQYF. Here the CDR3 DNA reads TGTGCCTGGAGTGTACTTCCGGGCAGGGGAACCTTTGTGAAAAAAACGGAGACCCAGTACTTC.

The chain employs TRBV27 and TRBJ1-1; D is ambiguous. The V and J ends lost 3 bases and 1 base respectively, with 6 bases between them. The CDR3 sequence is 13 residues long. CDR1 and CDR2 (germline): MNHEY, SMNVEV (reference sequence). The CDR3 nucleotides are TGTGCCAGCAGTTTTATGCCGAACACTGAAGCTTTCTTT. Translating it yields CASSFMPNTEAFF.

V and J are TRBV6-1 and TRBJ2-7, with TRBD2 matching 8 bases. V dropped 10 bases and J dropped 5; count of bases not matched to a gene: 10. CDR1 is MNHNS, CDR2 SASEGT, per germline. CDR3 length equals 13 residues. CDR3 sequence reads: CATKSGGVHEQYV. In DNA, the CDR3 is TGTGCCACTAAATCGGGGGGGGTCCACGAGCAGTACGTC.

The CDR3 sequence: CASSQLSGLGGNEQFF. The CDR3 DNA is TGTGCCAGCAGCCAACTGTCGGGTCTAGGGGGGAATGAGCAGTTCTTC. The gene calls are TRBV4-2 and TRBJ2-1; D may correspond to TRBD1 or TRBD2 (6 bases each). V shed 2 bases and J shed 7 bases, with 18 bases lying between them. Germline lookup yields CDR1 LGHNA and CDR2 YNFKEQ. There are 16 residues in the CDR3.

The gene calls are TRBV30 and TRBJ2-5; D ambiguous. The V gene's germline CDR1 is GTSNPN and CDR2 SVGIG (reference sequence). V lost 0 bases, J lost 3 bases, and 23 bases lay in between. This CDR3 has 18 amino acids. The CDR3 sequence is CAWSVVTKLGRIKETQYF. DNA for the CDR3: TGTGCCTGGAGTGTAGTAACGAAATTAGGCCGAATTAAAGAGACCCAGTACTTC. Full variable domain (rest looked up from reference TRBV30 and TRBJ2-5): SQTIHQWPATLVQPVGSPLSLECTVEGTSNPNLYWYRQAAGRGLQLLFYSVGIGQISSEVPQNLSASRPQDRQFILSSKKLLLSDSGFYLCAWSVVTKLGRIKETQYFGPGTRLLVL.